This record covers a single T cell receptor (beta chain). It lacks a known antigen. No base quality information exists; no much larger clone differs at one position. The source of the sample is a study of PD-L1 blockade in urothelial cancer (dated by TCRdb to about 2017). At the level of the whole study: All patients started therapy in about 2014 and received atezolizumab 1,200 mg intravenously every 3 weeks. About 90% of the roughly 29 patients were males with bladder-origin urothelial cancer, and about 65% of the 29 reported a prior smoking history. Patients had an ECOG performance status of 0 or 1 and had received between 0 and 3 prior chemotherapy regimens. Blood samples were analyzed at 3 weeks after treatment start (second dose) and at 6 weeks after treatment start. Blood samples gave a median of around 140,000 T cells and tens of thousands of unique TCRs, with a median clonality of approximately 0.078. Somatic, immune and clinical correlates of response to PD-L1 blockade with atezolizumab in urothelial cancer were the focus of an exploratory multi-omic analysis. Pretreatment tumor samples, along with matched peripheral blood serially collected before and after atezolizumab treatment, were subjected to TCR sequencing. Durable clinical benefit was defined as a progression-free survival longer than 6 months, and TCR features were additionally tested against progression-free survival and overall survival. In the same patients who had TCR sequencing, pretreatment tumors also underwent whole exome sequencing and RNA sequencing. Several patients achieved durable clinical benefit and some 21 did not. Just over 28 patients had pretreatment blood TCR-seq, around 24 had at least one posttreatment blood collection, and around 24 had tumor TCR-seq. General findings and caveats noted by the study authors: Patients with durable benefit showed greater expansion of tumor-associated TCR clones in peripheral blood 3 weeks after starting treatment (n ≈ 21, p = 0.022). Because of the small sample size (n ≈ 31) and the many exploratory analyses performed, the results are intended to be regarded as hypothesis-generating. A pretreatment peripheral blood TCR clonality below the median was linked to improved progression-free and overall survival.

Each PCR received spiked-in synthetic TCR analog templates so that absolute template abundance could be estimated from read counts. The immunoSEQ assay used bias-controlled V and J gene primers to amplify TCRbeta CDR3 regions from genomic DNA. Rearranged TCRbeta segments were sequenced at approximately 20X coverage. In the source study's methods: Sequencing errors were corrected by clustering and CDR3s were annotated against IMGT to assign V, D and J genes. Only productive TCRbeta rearrangements were used in downstream analyses, excluding out-of-frame or stop-codon sequences. Clonality was calculated as one minus the Shannon entropy normalized by the log of the number of unique productive sequences. Fisher's exact test with Benjamini-Hochberg correction, at a threshold of adjusted p below 0.01, was used to find clones that differed between time points or between blood and tumor. TCRdb took over this immuneACCESS table, retaining in-frame rearrangements with V and J assigned. Such tables are incomplete; in checked studies, under half of the missing clones stem from an unresolved V gene, and the remainder is unexplained. V and J calls and clone size come straight from that table; D and trimming were deduced from the DNA. This sample holds roughly 120,000 clones; approximately 90% were observed only once. In total, the top ten clones hold 3% to 4.5% of the sample.

Ends trimmed: V by 8 bases, J by 2 bases; bases unmatched to a gene: 9. The CDR3 measures 15 amino acids from cysteine to phenylalanine. This entry keeps only the CDR3 DNA: 45 bases, framed from base 1. From a lookup of the germline V gene (reference sequence), CDR1 and CDR2 are GTSNPN and SVGIG. The intended sense of this specimen's time point label: peripheral blood 6 weeks after treatment start. A cohort of some 29 patients with locally advanced or metastatic urothelial carcinoma, treated at Memorial Sloan Kettering on a trial protocol, was included. Peripheral blood mononuclear cells were collected from each patient pretreatment and during treatment, giving between 1 and 8 total time points per patient. The Qiagen DNeasy Blood extraction kit was used to purify genomic DNA from total PBMCs and tumor samples. PBMCs were collected pretreatment and during treatment and were isolated and stored as previously described.

This chain joins TRBV30 to TRBJ1-2; TRBD1 matches 12 bases in the middle. Material: PBMCs, obtained around atezolizumab (anti-PD-L1) treatment. The clonotype originates from a man aged 55 to 69 with urothelial cancer. CDR3 protein: CARGPGTGGNYGYTF. The DNA sequence reads TGTGCCCGAGGGCCCGGGACAGGGGGCAACTATGGCTACACCTTC.